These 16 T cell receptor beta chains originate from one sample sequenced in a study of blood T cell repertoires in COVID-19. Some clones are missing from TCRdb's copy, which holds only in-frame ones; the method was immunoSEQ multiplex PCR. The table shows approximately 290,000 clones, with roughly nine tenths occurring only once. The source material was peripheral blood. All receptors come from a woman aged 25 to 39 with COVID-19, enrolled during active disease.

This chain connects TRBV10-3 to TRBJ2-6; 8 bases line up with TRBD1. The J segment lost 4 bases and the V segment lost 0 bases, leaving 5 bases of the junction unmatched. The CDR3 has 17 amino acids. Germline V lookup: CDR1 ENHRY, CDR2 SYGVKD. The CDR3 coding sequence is TGTGCCATCAGTGAGTCCGAGGACAGGGCCGGGGCCAACGTCCTGACTTTC. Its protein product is CAISESEDRAGANVLTF.

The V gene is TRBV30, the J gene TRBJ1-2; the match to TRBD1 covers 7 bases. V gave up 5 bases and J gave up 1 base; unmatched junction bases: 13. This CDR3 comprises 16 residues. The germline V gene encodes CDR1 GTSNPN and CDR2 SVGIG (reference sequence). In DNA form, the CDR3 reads TGTGCCTGGGTCGGACAGGAGTCCTTCTTTAACTATGGCTACACCTTC. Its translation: CAWVGQESFFNYGYTF.

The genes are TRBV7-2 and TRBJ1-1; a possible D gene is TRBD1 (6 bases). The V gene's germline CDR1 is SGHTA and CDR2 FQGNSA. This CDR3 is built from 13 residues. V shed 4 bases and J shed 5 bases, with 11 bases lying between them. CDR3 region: CASSSKGGTEAFF. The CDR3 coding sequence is TGTGCCAGCAGCTCGAAGGGGGGGACTGAAGCTTTCTTT.

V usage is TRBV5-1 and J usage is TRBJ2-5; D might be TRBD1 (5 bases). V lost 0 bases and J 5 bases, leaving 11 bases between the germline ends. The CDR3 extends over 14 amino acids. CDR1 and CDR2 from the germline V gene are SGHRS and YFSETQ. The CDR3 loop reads CASSLVQDPETQYF. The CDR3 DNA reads TGCGCCAGCAGCTTGGTACAGGACCCGGAGACCCAGTACTTC.

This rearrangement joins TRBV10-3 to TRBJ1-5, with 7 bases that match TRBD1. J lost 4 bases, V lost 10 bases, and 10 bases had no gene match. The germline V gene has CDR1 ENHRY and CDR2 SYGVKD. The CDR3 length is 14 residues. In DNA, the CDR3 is TGTGCCACCCGACAGGGAGGAGAAAATCAGCCCCAGCATTTT. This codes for CATRQGGENQPQHF.

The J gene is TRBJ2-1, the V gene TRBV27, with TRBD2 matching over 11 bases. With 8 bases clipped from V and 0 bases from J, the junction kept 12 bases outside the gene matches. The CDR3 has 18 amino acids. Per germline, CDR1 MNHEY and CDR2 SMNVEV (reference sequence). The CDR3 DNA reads TGTGCCAGCTCATTGCTTAGCGGGAGGGCCCCCTCCTACAATGAGCAGTTCTTC. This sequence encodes CASSLLSGRAPSYNEQFF.

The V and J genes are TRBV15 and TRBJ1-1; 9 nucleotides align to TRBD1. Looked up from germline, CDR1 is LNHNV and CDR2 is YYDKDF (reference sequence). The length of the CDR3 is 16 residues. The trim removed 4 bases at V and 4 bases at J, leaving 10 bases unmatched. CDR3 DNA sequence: TGTGCCACCAGCACTCCTAGACAGGGGGGTATCACTGAAGCTTTCTTT. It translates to CATSTPRQGGITEAFF.

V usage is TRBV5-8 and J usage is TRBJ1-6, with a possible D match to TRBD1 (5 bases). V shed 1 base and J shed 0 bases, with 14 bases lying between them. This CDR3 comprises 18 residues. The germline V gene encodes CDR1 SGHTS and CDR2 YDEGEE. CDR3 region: CASSLSGRGSSYNSPLHF. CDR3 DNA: TGTGCCAGCAGCTTGTCGGGGCGCGGGAGCTCCTATAATTCACCCCTCCACTTT. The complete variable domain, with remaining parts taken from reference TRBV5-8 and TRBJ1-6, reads EAGVTQSPTHLIKTRGQQATLRCSPISGHTSVYWYQQALGLGLQFLLWYDEGEERNRGNFPPRFSGRQFPNYSSELNVNALELEDSALYLCASSLSGRGSSYNSPLHFGNGTRLTVT.

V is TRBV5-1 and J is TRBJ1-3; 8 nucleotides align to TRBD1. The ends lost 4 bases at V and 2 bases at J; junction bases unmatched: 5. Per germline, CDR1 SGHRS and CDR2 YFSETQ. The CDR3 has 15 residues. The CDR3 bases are TGCGCCAGCAGCGCAGACAGGGGTACTGGAAACACCATATATTTT. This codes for CASSADRGTGNTIYF. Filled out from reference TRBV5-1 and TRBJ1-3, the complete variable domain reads KAGVTQTPRYLIKTRGQQVTLSCSPISGHRSVSWYQQTPGQGLQFLFEYFSETQRNKGNFPGRFSGRQFSNSRSEMNVSTLELGDSALYLCASSADRGTGNTIYFGEGSWLTVV.

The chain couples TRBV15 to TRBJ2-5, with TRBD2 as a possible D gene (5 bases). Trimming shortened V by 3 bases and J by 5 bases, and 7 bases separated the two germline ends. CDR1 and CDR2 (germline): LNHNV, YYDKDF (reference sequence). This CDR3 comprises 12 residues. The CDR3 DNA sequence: TGTGCCACCAGCAGGGTAGCGGAGACCCAGTACTTC. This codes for CATSRVAETQYF.

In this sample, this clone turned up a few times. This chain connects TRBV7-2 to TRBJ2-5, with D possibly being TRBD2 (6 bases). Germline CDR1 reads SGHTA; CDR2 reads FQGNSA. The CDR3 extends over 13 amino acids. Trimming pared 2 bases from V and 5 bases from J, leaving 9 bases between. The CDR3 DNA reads TGTGCCAGCAGCTTAACTGGGGGGGAGACCCAGTACTTC. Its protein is CASSLTGGETQYF.

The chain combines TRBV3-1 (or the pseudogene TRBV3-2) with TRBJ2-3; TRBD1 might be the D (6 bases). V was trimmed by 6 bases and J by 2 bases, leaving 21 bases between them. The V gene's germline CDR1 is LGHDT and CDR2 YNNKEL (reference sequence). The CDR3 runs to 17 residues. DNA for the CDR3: TGTGCCAGCAGTCTGGACAGTAAAGTTGGATCCACAGATACGCAGTATTTT. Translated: CASSLDSKVGSTDTQYF.

The CDR3 sequence is CASSPTGTGVNTEAFF. In DNA form, the CDR3 reads TGTGCCAGCAGCCCTACCGGGACAGGGGTGAACACTGAAGCTTTCTTT. J is TRBJ1-1 and V is TRBV3-1 (or the pseudogene TRBV3-2), with 10 bases fitting TRBD1. This CDR3 spans 16 amino acids. V lost 4 bases, J lost 0 bases, and 5 bases stayed unmatched. Germline V lookup: CDR1 LGHDT, CDR2 YNNKEL (reference sequence).

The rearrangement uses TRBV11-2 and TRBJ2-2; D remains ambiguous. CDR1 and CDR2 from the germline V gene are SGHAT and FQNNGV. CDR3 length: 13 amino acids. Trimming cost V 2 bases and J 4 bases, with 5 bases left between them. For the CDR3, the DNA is TGTGCCAGCAGCTTACCGAGCACCGGGGAGCTGTTTTTT. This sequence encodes CASSLPSTGELFF.

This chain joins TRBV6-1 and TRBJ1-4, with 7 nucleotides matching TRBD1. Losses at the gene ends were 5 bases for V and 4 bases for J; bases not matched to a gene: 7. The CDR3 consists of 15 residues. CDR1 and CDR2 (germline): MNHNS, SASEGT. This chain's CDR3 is CASSFRTGVNEKLFF. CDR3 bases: TGTGCCAGCAGTTTCAGGACAGGCGTTAATGAAAAACTGTTTTTT.

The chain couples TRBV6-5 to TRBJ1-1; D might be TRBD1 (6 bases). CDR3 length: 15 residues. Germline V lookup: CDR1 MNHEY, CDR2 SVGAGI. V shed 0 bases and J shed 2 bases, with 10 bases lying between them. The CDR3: CASSYSRGGNTEAFF. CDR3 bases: TGTGCCAGCAGTTACTCGAGGGGGGGTAACACTGAAGCTTTCTTT.